The rows below give T cell receptor beta chains drawn from one sample of a study of cytotoxic CD8 clonotypes in ibrutinib-treated CLL. Clones were sequenced by immunoSEQ multiplex PCR, and TCRdb holds only the in-frame ones, with some missing. In the table there are hundreds of thousands of clones, roughly 80% of which are singletons. The sequences come from PBMCs, collected before ibrutinib treatment. These receptors came from a human donor with chronic lymphocytic leukemia. Each CDR3 is given with its conserved first and last residue. A D gene is named only where the DNA matches it firmly. Clone size is given for some rows only: seen once, a few or many times, or a class if the clone is expanded.

v_call	j_call	d_call	cdr3_length	clone_size	cdr3_aa
TRBV6-1	TRBJ2-2	TRBD2	20	-	CASSEGGTSGRAMKTGELFF
TRBV28	TRBJ1-5	-	16	-	CASSLLGREWRQPQHF
TRBV4-3	TRBJ2-1	TRBD2	18	-	CASSPRSSGSSVYNEQFF
TRBV19	TRBJ2-5	-	13	-	CASNLRSGETQYF
TRBV7-9	TRBJ2-3	TRBD1	16	few	CASSLAGQGATDTQYF
TRBV25-1	TRBJ2-3	-	10	-	CASEEDTQYF
TRBV6-5	TRBJ1-5	-	15	-	CASSPPGGGNQPQHF
TRBV25-1	TRBJ2-1	TRBD2	16	-	CASSEPGGASYNEQFF
TRBV4-1	TRBJ1-5	-	17	once	CASSQDFLRRHNQPQHF
TRBV18	TRBJ1-3	-	16	-	CASTSVSVPSGNTIYF
TRBV29-1	TRBJ2-7	-	14	-	CSVAVWGDSYEQYF
TRBV18	TRBJ2-3	-	13	-	CASSPDFTDTQYF
TRBV2	TRBJ1-1	-	15	-	CASIRGLLEDTEAFF
TRBV27	TRBJ1-2	-	15	-	CASSSPGEGSYGYTF
TRBV11-2	TRBJ2-1	-	15	-	CASSPEREIHNEQFF
TRBV27	TRBJ2-3	-	14	once	CASSFWWAESTQYF
TRBV30	TRBJ2-2	TRBD2	15	-	CAWTASGSDTGELFF
TRBV28	TRBJ2-7	-	16	-	CASSSIPGAYDYEQYF
TRBV5-1	TRBJ1-1	-	18	-	CASSLEPTGPSRFTEAFF
TRBV9	TRBJ2-1	TRBD2	21	-	CASSSPPTTGRGTSGFNEQFF
TRBV9	TRBJ2-3	-	14	few	CASSDSGSTDTQYF
TRBV28	TRBJ1-1	-	11	-	CASSSLLAAFF
TRBV28	TRBJ2-7	-	15	once	CASSLGPVAAYEQYF
TRBV27	TRBJ2-7	-	15	once	CASSSGQQRAYEQYF
TRBV11-3	TRBJ2-7	-	14	-	CASSLGRANDEQYF
TRBV4-1	TRBJ2-3	-	14	-	CASSQSRHTDTQYF
TRBV7-2	TRBJ1-1	-	14	few	CASSLLDSNTEAFF
TRBV5-1	TRBJ2-1	-	12	once	CASSAGRNEQFF
TRBV18	TRBJ1-2	-	13	-	CASSPGQLYGYTF
TRBV4-1	TRBJ1-2	TRBD1	16	-	CASSPNTGDAWYGYTF
TRBV7-2	TRBJ2-7	-	13	-	CASTLRRSGEQYF
TRBV25-1	TRBJ2-7	-	16	-	CASSGSNRHGSYEQYF
TRBV7-3	TRBJ2-2	-	14	-	CASSLNAGTGELFF
TRBV19	TRBJ2-1	TRBD1	15	-	CASSNTGGSYNEQFF
TRBV15	TRBJ1-4	-	15	-	CATSKLPGGNEKLFF
TRBV4-3	TRBJ2-1	-	18	-	CASSQDALAGSSYNEQFF
TRBV27	TRBJ2-7	TRBD2	14	-	CASSRLAGAYEQYF
TRBV7-3	TRBJ2-7	TRBD2	15	-	CASSLVSGSSYEQYF
TRBV2	TRBJ2-7	-	15	-	CASSGGSPSSYEQYF
TRBV9	TRBJ1-4	-	15	-	CASSVAGQPHEKLFF
TRBV7-9	TRBJ2-7	TRBD2	17	-	CASGGLAGASSSYEQYF
TRBV29-1	TRBJ2-3	TRBD2	14	-	CSVSLAGLADTQYF
TRBV29-1	TRBJ2-2	-	14	-	CSVGRTANTGELFF
TRBV5-6	TRBJ2-5	-	14	-	CASSLGHQVETQYF
TRBV9	TRBJ1-2	TRBD1	17	-	CASSVGLGTYRGYGYTF
TRBV27	TRBJ1-1	TRBD1	13	-	CASSGQANTEAFF
TRBV5-6	TRBJ2-3	TRBD2	16	-	CASSLISGSSTDTQYF
TRBV5-5	TRBJ2-3	TRBD2	18	-	CASSLFSSGRFLVDTQYF
TRBV4-3	TRBJ2-7	TRBD2	14	-	CASRPLAGVGEQYF
TRBV7-2	TRBJ2-5	-	15	-	CASTADRPYQETQYF
TRBV11-2	TRBJ2-1	-	16	-	CASSLDPGHYNNEQFF
TRBV30	TRBJ2-7	TRBD2	17	-	CAWSPHRTSGRAYEQYF
TRBV20-1	TRBJ1-2	-	11	-	CSARVNEGYTF